This T cell receptor (beta chain) came from a study of CD8 T cells in ankylosing spondylitis. Study results and caveats: Disease-linked clones displayed a CD8+ phenotype and appeared relatively rarely in peripheral blood. One TCR beta motif, made up of about 8 highly homologous variants, appeared characteristic of ankylosing spondylitis blood. Prior work had noted some motif variants in reactive arthritis blood and synovial fluid. The clones that were linked to disease were reported to be significantly enriched in matched synovial fluid samples from ankylosing spondylitis patients.

Using quantitative 5'-RACE with molecular barcodes, the authors made TCR beta libraries. TCRdb re-analysed the 5' RACE reads in MiXCR, keeping a single row per CDR3 protein. Among 750,000 to 850,000 distinct CDR3 sequences listed, 12% were seen once. The CDR3 runs to 16 residues. The germline V gene has CDR1 DFQATT and CDR2 SNEGSKA (reference sequence). Trimming took off 0 bases at V and 0 bases at J, with 12 bases between the two ends. To note about this clonotype: The antigen is undetermined.

The rearrangement joins TRBV20-1 to TRBJ2-1, with a tentative D call TRBD1 (6 bases). The sequence derives from a male donor with ankylosing spondylitis. Source material: blood, either unsorted or a sorted T cell fraction (not recorded which). This CDR3 reads CSARDRSRGSYNEQFF. The CDR3 DNA reads TGCAGTGCTAGAGATCGTAGCAGGGGCTCCTACAATGAGCAGTTCTTC.